This TCR beta chain is from a study of CD8 T cells in ankylosing spondylitis. Study results and limitations: Ankylosing spondylitis blood appeared to carry a characteristic TCR beta motif of 7 or 8 highly homologous variants.

A single record per CDR3 protein comes from TCRdb applying MiXCR to the 5' RACE reads. The sample lists 220,000 or so distinct CDR3 sequences; 15% to 20% were seen once. V lost 1 base, J lost 6 bases, and 12 bases lay in between. Germline V gene lookup returns CDR1 MNHEY and CDR2 SVGAGI. The CDR3 is made up of 15 amino acids. In the case of this clonotype: Its antigen is currently unknown.

Material: blood, either unsorted or a sorted T cell fraction (not recorded which). The TCR sequence derives from a male donor with ankylosing spondylitis. V and J are TRBV6-5 and TRBJ2-2; D possibly corresponds to TRBD2 (7 bases). In nucleotides, the CDR3 is TGTGCCAGCAGTTACTTATCCGGGGGGCCCGGGGAGCTGTTTTTT. It encodes CASSYLSGGPGELFF.